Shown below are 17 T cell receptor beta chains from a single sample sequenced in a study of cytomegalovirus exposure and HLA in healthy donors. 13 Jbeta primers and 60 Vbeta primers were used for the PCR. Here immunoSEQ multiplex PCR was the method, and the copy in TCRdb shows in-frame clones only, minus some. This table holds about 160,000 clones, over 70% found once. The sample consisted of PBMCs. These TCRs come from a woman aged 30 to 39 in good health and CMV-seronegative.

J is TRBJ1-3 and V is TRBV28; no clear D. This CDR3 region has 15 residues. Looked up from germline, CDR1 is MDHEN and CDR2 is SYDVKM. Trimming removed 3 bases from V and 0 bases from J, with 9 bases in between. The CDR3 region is CASSFTPNSGNTIYF. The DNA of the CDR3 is TGTGCCAGCAGTTTTACTCCAAACTCTGGAAACACCATATATTTT.

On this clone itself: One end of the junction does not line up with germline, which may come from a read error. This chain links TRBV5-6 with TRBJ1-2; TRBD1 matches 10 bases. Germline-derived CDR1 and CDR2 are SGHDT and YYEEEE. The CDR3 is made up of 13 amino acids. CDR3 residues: CASSLRVTGGFTF. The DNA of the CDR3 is TGTGCCAGCAGCTTGCGTGTGACAGGGGGCTTCACCTTC.

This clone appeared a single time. Here the CDR3 reads CASSLRGQGGTQPQHF. As DNA, the CDR3 is TGTGCCAGCAGTTTGAGGGGGCAGGGAGGCACTCAGCCCCAGCATTTT. This chain links TRBV28 with TRBJ1-5; 7 nucleotides align to TRBD1. The V gene end was trimmed by 3 bases and the J gene end by 6 bases; junction bases not matched to a gene: 11. The CDR3 sequence is 16 residues long. The germline V gene encodes CDR1 MDHEN and CDR2 SYDVKM.

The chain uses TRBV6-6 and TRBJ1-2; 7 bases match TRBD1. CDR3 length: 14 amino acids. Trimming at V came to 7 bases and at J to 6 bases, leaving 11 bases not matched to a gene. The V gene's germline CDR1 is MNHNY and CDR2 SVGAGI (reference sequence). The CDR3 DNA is TGTGCCAGCACCCCTCACGACAGGGTAGATGGCTACACCTTC. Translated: CASTPHDRVDGYTF.

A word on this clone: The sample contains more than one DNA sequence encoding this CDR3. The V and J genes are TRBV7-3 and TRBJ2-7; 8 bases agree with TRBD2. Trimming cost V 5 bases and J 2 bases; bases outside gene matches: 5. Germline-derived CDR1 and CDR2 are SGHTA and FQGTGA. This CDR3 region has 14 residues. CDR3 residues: CASSPTGGTYEQYF. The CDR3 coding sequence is TGTGCCAGCAGCCCGACGGGGGGGACCTACGAGCAGTACTTC.

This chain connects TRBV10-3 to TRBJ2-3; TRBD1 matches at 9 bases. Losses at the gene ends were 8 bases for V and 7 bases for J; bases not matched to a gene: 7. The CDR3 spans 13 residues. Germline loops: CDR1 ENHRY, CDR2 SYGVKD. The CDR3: CAIASTGGNTQYF. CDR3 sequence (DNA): TGTGCCATCGCCTCGACAGGGGGGAATACGCAGTATTTT.

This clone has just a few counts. The DNA of the CDR3 is TGCGCCAGCAGCCAAGCTCGTTCCCAGACAGGCAAGGGCGGGGAGCTGTTTTTT. Translation gives CASSQARSQTGKGGELFF. The rearrangement joins TRBV4-1 to TRBJ2-2; D is possibly TRBD1 (6 bases). The CDR3 consists of 18 residues. The germline V gene encodes CDR1 MGHRA and CDR2 YSYEKL. V shed 1 base and J shed 7 bases, with 22 bases lying between them.

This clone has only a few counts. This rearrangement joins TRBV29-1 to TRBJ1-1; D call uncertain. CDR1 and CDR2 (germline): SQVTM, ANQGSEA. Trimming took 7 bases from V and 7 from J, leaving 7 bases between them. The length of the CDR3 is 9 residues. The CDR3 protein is CSAGIEAFF. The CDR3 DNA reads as TGCAGCGCAGGAATTGAAGCTTTCTTT.

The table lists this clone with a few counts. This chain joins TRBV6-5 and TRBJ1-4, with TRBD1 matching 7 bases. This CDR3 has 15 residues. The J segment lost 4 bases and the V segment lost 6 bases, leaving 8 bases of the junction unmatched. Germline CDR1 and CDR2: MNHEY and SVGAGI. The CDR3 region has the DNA TGTGCCAGCAGCCCCGGGACAGTTATTAATGAAAAACTGTTTTTT. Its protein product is CASSPGTVINEKLFF.

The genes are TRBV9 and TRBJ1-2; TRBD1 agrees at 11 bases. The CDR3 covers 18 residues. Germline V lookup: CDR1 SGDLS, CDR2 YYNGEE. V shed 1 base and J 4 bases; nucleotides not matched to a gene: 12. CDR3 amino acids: CASSVNPGQGDGFYGYTF. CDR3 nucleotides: TGTGCCAGCAGCGTAAACCCGGGACAGGGGGATGGATTCTATGGCTACACCTTC.

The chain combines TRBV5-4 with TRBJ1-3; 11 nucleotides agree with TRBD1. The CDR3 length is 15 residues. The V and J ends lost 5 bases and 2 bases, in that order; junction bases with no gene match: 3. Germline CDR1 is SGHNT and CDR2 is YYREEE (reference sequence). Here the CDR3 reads CASSPGQGAGNTIYF. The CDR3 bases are TGTGCCAGCAGTCCGGGACAGGGGGCTGGAAACACCATATATTTT.

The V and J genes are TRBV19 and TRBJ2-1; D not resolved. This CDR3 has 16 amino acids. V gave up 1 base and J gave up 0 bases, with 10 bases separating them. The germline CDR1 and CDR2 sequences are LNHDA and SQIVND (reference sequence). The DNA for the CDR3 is TGTGCCAGTAGTATAGGTACACTAAACTCCTACAATGAGCAGTTCTTC. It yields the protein CASSIGTLNSYNEQFF.

The CDR3: CASSENEAGGNTIYF. The CDR3 region has the DNA TGTGCCAGCAGTGAAAACGAGGCGGGAGGAAACACCATATATTTT. This rearrangement joins TRBV2 to TRBJ1-3; D not certain. The CDR3 sequence is 15 residues long. CDR1 and CDR2 from the germline V gene are SNHLY and FYNNEI. The germline V and J ends were trimmed by 2 bases and 4 bases, with 12 bases remaining between them.

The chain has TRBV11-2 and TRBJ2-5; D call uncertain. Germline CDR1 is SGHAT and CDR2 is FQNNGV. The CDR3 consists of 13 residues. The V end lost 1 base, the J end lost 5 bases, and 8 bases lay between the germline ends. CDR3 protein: CASSLAYGETQYF. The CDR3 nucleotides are TGTGCCAGCAGCTTAGCCTACGGTGAGACCCAGTACTTC.

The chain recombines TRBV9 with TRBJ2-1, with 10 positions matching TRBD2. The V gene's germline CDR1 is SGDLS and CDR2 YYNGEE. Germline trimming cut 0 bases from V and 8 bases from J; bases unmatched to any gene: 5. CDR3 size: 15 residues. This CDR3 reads CASSVGGLAGDEQFF. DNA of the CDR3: TGTGCCAGCAGCGTAGGTGGTCTAGCGGGGGATGAGCAGTTCTTC.

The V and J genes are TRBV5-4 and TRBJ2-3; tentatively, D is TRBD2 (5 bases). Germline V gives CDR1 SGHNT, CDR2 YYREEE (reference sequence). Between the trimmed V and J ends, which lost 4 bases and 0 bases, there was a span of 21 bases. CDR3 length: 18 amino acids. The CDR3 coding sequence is TGTGCCAGCAGCGTCGACCCCGGGGAGCGGACGAGCACAGATACGCAGTATTTT. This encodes CASSVDPGERTSTDTQYF.

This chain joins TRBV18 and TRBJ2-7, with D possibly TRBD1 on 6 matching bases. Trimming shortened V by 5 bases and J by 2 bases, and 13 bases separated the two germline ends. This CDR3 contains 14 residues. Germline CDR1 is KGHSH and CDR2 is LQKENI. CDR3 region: CASSERQDTYEQYF. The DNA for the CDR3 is TGTGCCAGCTCAGAACGACAGGATACCTACGAGCAGTACTTC.